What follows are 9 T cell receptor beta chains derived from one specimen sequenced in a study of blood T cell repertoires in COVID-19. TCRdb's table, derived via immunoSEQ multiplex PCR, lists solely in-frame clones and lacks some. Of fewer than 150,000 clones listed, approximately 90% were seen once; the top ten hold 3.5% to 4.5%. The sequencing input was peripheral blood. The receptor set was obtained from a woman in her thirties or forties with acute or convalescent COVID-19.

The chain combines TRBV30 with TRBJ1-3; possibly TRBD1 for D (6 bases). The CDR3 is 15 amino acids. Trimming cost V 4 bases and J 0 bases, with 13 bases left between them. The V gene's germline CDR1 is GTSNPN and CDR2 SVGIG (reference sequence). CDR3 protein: CAWTGQISSGNTIYF. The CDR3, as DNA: TGTGCCTGGACTGGACAGATTAGCTCTGGAAACACCATATATTTT.

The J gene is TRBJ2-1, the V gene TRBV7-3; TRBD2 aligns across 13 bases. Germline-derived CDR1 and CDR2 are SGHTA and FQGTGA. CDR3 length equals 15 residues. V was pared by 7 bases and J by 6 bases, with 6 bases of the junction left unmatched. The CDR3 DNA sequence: TGTGCCAGCACCAATGGACTAGCGGGAGTCAATGAGCAGTTCTTC. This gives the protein CASTNGLAGVNEQFF.

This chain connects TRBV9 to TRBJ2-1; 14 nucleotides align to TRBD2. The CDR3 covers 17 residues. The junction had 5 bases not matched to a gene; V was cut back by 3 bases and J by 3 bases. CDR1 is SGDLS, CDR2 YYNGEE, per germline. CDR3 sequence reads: CASSAGLAGVGYNEQFF. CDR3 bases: TGTGCCAGCAGCGCGGGACTAGCGGGAGTGGGCTACAATGAGCAGTTCTTC. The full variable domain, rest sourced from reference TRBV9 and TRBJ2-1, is DSGVTQTPKHLITATGQRVTLRCSPRSGDLSVYWYQQSLDQGLQFLIQYYNGEERAKGNILERFSAQQFPDLHSELNLSSLELGDSALYFCASSAGLAGVGYNEQFFGPGTRLTVL.

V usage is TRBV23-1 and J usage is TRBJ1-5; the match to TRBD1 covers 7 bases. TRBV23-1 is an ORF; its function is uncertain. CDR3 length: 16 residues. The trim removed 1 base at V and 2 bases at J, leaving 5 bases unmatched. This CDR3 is CASSQLRQGGNQPQHF. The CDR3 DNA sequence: TGCGCCAGCAGTCAATTAAGACAGGGTGGCAATCAGCCCCAGCATTTT.

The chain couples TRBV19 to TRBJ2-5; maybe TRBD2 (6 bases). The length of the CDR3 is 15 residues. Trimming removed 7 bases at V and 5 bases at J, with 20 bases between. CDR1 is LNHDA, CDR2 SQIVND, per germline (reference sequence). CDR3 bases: TGTGCCAGTACCCGGAGGGCCGGGATACAGGAGACCCAGTACTTC. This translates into CASTRRAGIQETQYF.

Here the CDR3 reads CASSHPDRVRSGYTF. The CDR3 DNA reads TGTGCCAGCAGCCATCCGGACAGGGTGCGGAGTGGCTACACCTTC. The chain recombines TRBV3-1 (or the pseudogene TRBV3-2) with TRBJ1-2; 8 positions match TRBD1. J gave up 7 bases and V 3 bases, and 10 bases lay outside the gene matches. Germline assignment: CDR1 LGHDT and CDR2 YNNKEL (reference sequence). CDR3 length: 15 residues.

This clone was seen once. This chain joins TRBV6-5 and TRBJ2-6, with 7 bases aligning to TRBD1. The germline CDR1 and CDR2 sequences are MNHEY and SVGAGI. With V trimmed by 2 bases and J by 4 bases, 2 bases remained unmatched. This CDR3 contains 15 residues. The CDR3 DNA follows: TGTGCCAGCAGTTACGGGACAGAGGGGGCCAACGTCCTGACTTTC. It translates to CASSYGTEGANVLTF.

CDR3 nucleotide sequence: TGTGCCTGGAGTGTCCTGACAGTGGTCACTGAAGCTTTCTTT. Translated, it gives CAWSVLTVVTEAFF. The V gene is TRBV30, the J gene TRBJ1-1; D might be TRBD1 (5 bases). Germline V CDR1 and CDR2: GTSNPN, SVGIG (reference sequence). The CDR3 is 14 amino acids. V was trimmed by 0 bases and J by 4 bases, leaving 12 bases between them.

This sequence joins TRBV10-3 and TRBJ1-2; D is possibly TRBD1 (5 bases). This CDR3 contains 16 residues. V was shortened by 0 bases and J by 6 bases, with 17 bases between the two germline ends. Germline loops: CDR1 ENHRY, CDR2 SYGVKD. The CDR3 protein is CAISESGVLREDGYTF. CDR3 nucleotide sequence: TGTGCCATCAGTGAGTCGGGGGTATTGAGGGAGGATGGCTACACCTTC.